Following are 3 T cell receptor beta chains from one sample sequenced in a study of cytomegalovirus exposure and HLA in healthy donors. Primers for the PCR totalled 60 Vbeta and 13 Jbeta. The repertoire was sequenced with immunoSEQ multiplex PCR; TCRdb's copy has only in-frame clones and lacks some. Of fewer than 130,000 clones detected, about 79% appear once; the ten largest clones hold roughly 2.6%. Sequencing was performed on PBMCs. Receptors were obtained from a man aged 50 to 59 in good health and CMV-seropositive.

The gene calls are TRBV18 and TRBJ1-2; 9 positions match TRBD1. This CDR3 has 16 residues. V gave up 1 base and J gave up 1 base; unmatched junction bases: 4. Germline loops: CDR1 KGHSH, CDR2 LQKENI. The CDR3 sequence: CASSPQRDRDNYGYTF. The CDR3 DNA follows: TGTGCCAGCTCACCACAGCGGGACAGGGATAACTATGGCTACACCTTC.

The chain is built from TRBV7-2 and TRBJ1-2; D may be TRBD1 (5 bases). V lost 0 bases and J lost 8, with 13 bases in between. Germline V gives CDR1 SGHTA, CDR2 FQGNSA. The CDR3 totals 14 residues. CDR3 amino acids: CASSLALEGVGYTF. The DNA of the CDR3 is TGTGCCAGCAGCTTAGCCCTCGAAGGGGTCGGCTACACCTTC. The full variable domain, in which reference TRBV7-2 and TRBJ1-2 provide the parts outside the CDR3, is GAGVSQSPSNKVTEKGKDVELRCDPISGHTALYWYRQSLGQGLEFLIYFQGNSAPDKSGLPSDRFSAERTGGSVSTLTIQRTQQEDSAVYLCASSLALEGVGYTFGSGTRLTVV.

The chain couples TRBV19 to TRBJ2-6; D might be TRBD2 (5 bases). The CDR3 runs 16 residues. Trimming took off 8 bases at V and 2 bases at J, with 16 bases between the two ends. CDR1 and CDR2 from the germline V gene are LNHDA and SQIVND (reference sequence). CDR3 sequence reads: CASAGILGAGANVLTF. In nucleotides, the CDR3 is TGTGCCAGTGCCGGGATTTTAGGAGCTGGGGCCAACGTCCTGACTTTC.